The TCR beta chain under discussion was sequenced for a study of shared clonotypes between healthy human individuals. Clones were read by immunoSEQ multiplex PCR, and TCRdb kept only the in-frame ones, dropping some. The sample has over 850,000 clones, approximately 80% seen once. The CDR3 has 10 residues. CDR1 is MDHEN and CDR2 is SYDVKM in the germline V gene. V was trimmed by 11 bases and J by 9 bases, leaving 14 bases between them. V gene TRBV28 combines with J gene TRBJ2-7; D is unclear. The TCR comes from a man aged 18 to 30 in good health. Some clones in this sample may be carry-over from other donors' samples. Sequencing was done on a sample of memory CD4+ T cells from PBMCs. Indicated subset: CD45RA-negative fraction. The CDR3 coding sequence is TGTGCCGCTGGCCGTTCGGGGCAGTACTTC. Translation: CAAGRSGQYF.